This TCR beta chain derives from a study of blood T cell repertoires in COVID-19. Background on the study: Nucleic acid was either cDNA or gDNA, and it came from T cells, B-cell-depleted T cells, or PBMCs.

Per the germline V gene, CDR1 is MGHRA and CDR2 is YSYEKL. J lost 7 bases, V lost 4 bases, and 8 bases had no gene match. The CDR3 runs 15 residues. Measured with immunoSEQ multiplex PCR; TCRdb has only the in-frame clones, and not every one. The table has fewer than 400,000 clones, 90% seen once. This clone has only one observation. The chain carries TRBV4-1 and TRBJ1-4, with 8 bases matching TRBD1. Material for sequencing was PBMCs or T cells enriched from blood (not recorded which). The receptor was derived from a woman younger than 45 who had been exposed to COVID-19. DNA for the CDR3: TGCGCCAGCAGCCCAGCCGGGACAGGAACTGAAAAACTGTTTTTT. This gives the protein CASSPAGTGTEKLFF.